A selection of T cell receptor beta chains follows, all from one sample in a study of T cell repertoires in cytomegalovirus infection. TCRdb processed the reads anew with MiXCR; each CDR3 protein has one entry. The sample lists about 160,000 distinct CDR3 sequences, about a fifth seen once, with about 25% in the top ten. Antigens of these TCRs are unknown. The sample here was CD8+ T cells from cultured PBMCs, taken from culture after CMV antigen stimulation. These receptor sequences come from a human donor in good health (CMV status not recorded). Some clones in this sample may be carry-over from other donors' samples. CDR3s include the opening cysteine and the closing phenylalanine or tryptophan. The order of the fields is CDR3 protein, CDR3 DNA, clone size, J gene, D gene, V gene. D genes are given only for firm matches. Rows may omit the clone size; those that give it use once, few, many or a size class.

CASSPWTGGIYGYTF | TGTGCCAGCAGCCCGTGGACAGGGGGCATATATGGCTACACCTTC | few | TRBJ1-2 | TRBD1 | TRBV7-6
CASSRDREHETQYF | TGTGCCAGCAGCCGGGACAGGGAGCACGAGACCCAGTACTTC | - | TRBJ2-5 | TRBD1 | TRBV12-3/TRBV12-4
CASSLWVGSPLHF | TGTGCCAGCAGTTTATGGGTTGGTTCACCCCTCCACTTT | - | TRBJ1-6 | - | TRBV27
CASSLEPGGGARTGELFF | TGTGCCAGCAGCTTAGAGCCTGGAGGGGGGGCTCGAACCGGGGAGCTGTTTTTT | - | TRBJ2-2 | - | TRBV11-2
CASHGRLGQETQYF | TGTGCCAGCCACGGCCGCCTTGGGCAAGAGACCCAGTACTTC | - | TRBJ2-5 | - | TRBV12-3/TRBV12-4
CASSSSGTVAKNIQYF | TGTGCCAGCAGCTCCTCCGGGACGGTAGCCAAAAACATTCAGTACTTC | medium-sized | TRBJ2-4 | - | TRBV7-2
CASSQDIGIVNEQFF | TGCGCCAGCAGCCAAGATATAGGGATTGTAAATGAGCAGTTCTTC | - | TRBJ2-1 | - | TRBV4-3
CASSLEGTQYF | TGTGCCAGCAGCTTAGAGGGGACCCAGTACTTC | few | TRBJ2-5 | - | TRBV7-9
CASSPSTNYGYTF | TGTGCCAGTAGTCCCTCAACAAACTATGGCTACACCTTC | - | TRBJ1-2 | - | TRBV19
CASSFPVGGQQYF | TGTGCCAGCAGCTTTCCCGTTGGGGGACAGCAGTATTTT | - | TRBJ2-3 | - | TRBV7-6
CASSESSATNEKLFF | TGCGCCAGCAGTGAGAGCTCCGCAACTAATGAAAAACTGTTTTTT | few | TRBJ1-4 | - | TRBV10-2
CASSPRTGGAYEQYF | TGTGCCAGCAGCCCTCGGACAGGGGGGGCCTACGAGCAGTACTTC | few | TRBJ2-7 | TRBD1 | TRBV7-2
CASSFPLNTNEQFF | TGTGCCAGCAGCTTCCCCTTAAACACCAATGAGCAGTTCTTC | few | TRBJ2-1 | - | TRBV7-8
CASSLGTSPNQPQHF | TGTGCCAGCAGCTTAGGCACAAGCCCTAATCAGCCCCAGCATTTT | - | TRBJ1-5 | - | TRBV7-8
CASSSPSGNLLEQYF | TGTGCCAGCAGCTCCCCTTCTGGGAATTTGCTTGAGCAGTACTTC | - | TRBJ2-7 | - | TRBV7-6
CASSLVSGGEVGTF | TGTGCCAGCAGCTTAGTCTCAGGGGGCGAGGTCGGCACCTTC | few | TRBJ1-2 | TRBD1 | TRBV7-9
CASSPGTDNYGYTF | TGTGCCAGCAGCCCCGGGACGGATAACTATGGCTACACCTTC | - | TRBJ1-2 | - | TRBV7-3
CASSRPGTVILAKNIQYF | TGTGCCAGCAGCCGCCCGGGGACGGTTATACTAGCCAAAAACATTCAGTACTTC | once | TRBJ2-4 | - | TRBV4-2
CAISSRDSDFESLHF | TGTGCCATCAGCAGCCGGGACAGTGATTTTGAGTCCCTCCACTTT | - | TRBJ1-6 | TRBD1 | TRBV7-9
CASGGNSGNTIYF | TGTGCCAGCGGGGGTAACTCTGGAAACACCATATATTTT | - | TRBJ1-3 | - | TRBV25-1
CASSIAASDSYNEQFF | TGTGCCAGTAGTATAGCGGCTAGCGACTCCTACAATGAGCAGTTCTTC | - | TRBJ2-1 | - | TRBV19
CASSFGGAANTEAFF | TGTGCCAGCAGTTTTGGAGGGGCGGCGAACACTGAAGCTTTCTTT | - | TRBJ1-1 | - | TRBV27
CASSGSGDSYNEQFF | TGTGCCAGCAGCGGTAGCGGGGACTCCTACAATGAGCAGTTCTTC | few | TRBJ2-1 | TRBD2 | TRBV9
CASSLADTYEQYF | TGTGCCAGCAGTTTGGCGGATACCTACGAGCAGTACTTC | - | TRBJ2-7 | - | TRBV12-3/TRBV12-4
CASSQEIQGANSGNTIYF | TGCGCCAGCAGCCAAGAGATACAGGGGGCTAACTCTGGAAACACCATATATTTT | few | TRBJ1-3 | TRBD1 | TRBV4-3
CASSLASGGQETQYF | TGTGCCAGCAGCTTGGCTAGCGGGGGCCAAGAGACCCAGTACTTC | - | TRBJ2-5 | TRBD2 | TRBV7-9
CASSLRTYNEQFF | TGTGCCAGCAGTTTGCGAACCTACAATGAGCAGTTCTTC | - | TRBJ2-1 | - | TRBV12-3/TRBV12-4
CASSLTSGANVLTF | TGTGCCAGCAGCTTAACCTCTGGGGCCAACGTCCTGACTTTC | few | TRBJ2-6 | - | TRBV7-3
CASATTVNTEAFF | TGTGCCAGCGCGACGACAGTGAACACTGAAGCTTTCTTT | - | TRBJ1-1 | - | TRBV7-3
CASSSGGAYTEAFF | TGTGCCAGCAGCTCTGGGGGGGCGTACACTGAAGCTTTCTTT | few | TRBJ1-1 | - | TRBV7-6
CASSLADSRGTEAFF | TGTGCCAGCAGCTTGGCGGACTCCCGGGGCACTGAAGCTTTCTTT | - | TRBJ1-1 | - | TRBV7-6